The 9 T cell receptor beta chains reported below all come from one sample, sequenced in a study of blood T cells in healthy people across ages. Sample-barcoded 5' priming and a J-beta primer mix drove a second PCR of roughly 7 to 11 cycles. Via MiXCR, TCRdb re-called the 5' RACE reads, giving one row per CDR3 protein. The sample gives 500,000 to 550,000 distinct CDR3 sequences, less than 25% of which show up once; under 9% is in the top ten. The same data also went into a second study, on T cells of mothers and their children.

Sequences were obtained from blood. The receptors stem from a boy aged 5-17 years in good health.

In this sample, this clonotype turned up a few times. V gene TRBV6-1 combines with J gene TRBJ1-4; TRBD1 might be the D (5 bases). This CDR3 region has 14 residues. V lost 4 bases and J 4 bases, leaving 10 bases between the germline ends. From germline, CDR1 is MNHNS and CDR2 SASEGT. The CDR3 spells CASSGTRNNEKLFF. CDR3 in DNA: TGTGCCAGCAGTGGGACAAGAAATAATGAAAAACTGTTTTTT.

This chain connects TRBV24-1 to TRBJ2-3; D may be TRBD2 (6 bases). V lost 7 bases and J lost 5, with 12 bases in between. Per germline, CDR1 KGHDR and CDR2 SFDVKD. This CDR3 region has 13 residues. The CDR3 region is CATSLIGGDTQYF. In nucleotides, the CDR3 is TGTGCCACCAGCCTCATCGGGGGAGATACGCAGTATTTT.

This clonotype was detected only a few times. J is TRBJ1-1 and V is TRBV20-1; 7 bases line up with TRBD1. The germline CDR1 and CDR2 sequences are DFQATT and SNEGSKA (reference sequence). This CDR3 is built from 14 residues. Trimming at V came to 3 bases and at J to 7 bases, leaving 11 bases not matched to a gene. The CDR3 DNA reads as TGCAGTGCTAGGGGCCAGGGACAGTGGATTGAAGCTTTCTTT. The encoded protein is CSARGQGQWIEAFF.

At least ten counts were recorded for this clonotype. The chain links TRBV18 to TRBJ2-2; TRBD1 matches 11 bases. The length of the CDR3 is 15 residues. V gave up 6 bases and J gave up 4 bases; unmatched junction bases: 4. Germline lookup yields CDR1 KGHSH and CDR2 LQKENI. CDR3: CASSTGTGGTGELFF. The CDR3 DNA follows: TGTGCCAGCTCGACCGGGACAGGGGGCACCGGGGAGCTGTTTTTT.

V gene TRBV7-9 combines with J gene TRBJ2-2, with 8 bases fitting TRBD2. Germline values: CDR1 SEHNR, CDR2 FQNEAQ (reference sequence). The CDR3 consists of 15 residues. The V gene end was trimmed by 5 bases and the J gene end by 1 base; junction bases not matched to a gene: 3. This chain's CDR3 is CASSPGLVNTGELFF. The CDR3 DNA follows: TGTGCCAGCAGCCCGGGACTAGTGAACACCGGGGAGCTGTTTTTT.

This clonotype has a handful of counts. CDR3 in amino acids: CATSIGARLNTEAFF. The CDR3 DNA reads TGTGCCACCAGCATAGGGGCCCGACTGAACACTGAAGCTTTCTTT. The chain uses TRBV15 and TRBJ1-1; perhaps TRBD1 as D (5 bases). The CDR3 sequence is 15 residues long. Looked up from germline, CDR1 is LNHNV and CDR2 is YYDKDF (reference sequence). V lost 4 bases, J lost 0 bases, and 12 bases lay in between.

The chain combines TRBV28 with TRBJ2-1; 13 positions match TRBD2. Trimming cost V 2 bases and J 7 bases; bases outside gene matches: 8. The CDR3 covers 17 residues. CDR1 MDHEN and CDR2 SYDVKM come from the germline V gene. CDR3 sequence: CASSLRSGLAGRNEQFF. CDR3 DNA: TGTGCCAGCAGTTTACGATCGGGACTAGCGGGGCGAAATGAGCAGTTCTTC.

This clonotype has only a few counts. The chain has TRBV24-1 and TRBJ2-1; D gene ambiguous. CDR3 length: 15 amino acids. CDR1 KGHDR and CDR2 SFDVKD come from the germline V gene. The V end was cut by 0 bases, the J end by 7 bases, with 12 bases between. CDR3 sequence reads: CATSDLYLRRNEQFF. The CDR3 DNA reads TGTGCCACCAGTGATTTGTACCTACGGAGAAATGAGCAGTTCTTC.

J is TRBJ2-7 and V is TRBV7-3; no reliable D call. The germline gives CDR1 SGHTA, CDR2 FQGTGA. Trimming shortened V by 5 bases and J by 3 bases, and 23 bases separated the two germline ends. The CDR3 totals 17 residues. CDR3 sequence (DNA): TGTGCCAGCAGCCCCCTCCGGCAGCAACTATTATACTACGAGCAGTACTTC. It specifies CASSPLRQQLLYYEQYF.